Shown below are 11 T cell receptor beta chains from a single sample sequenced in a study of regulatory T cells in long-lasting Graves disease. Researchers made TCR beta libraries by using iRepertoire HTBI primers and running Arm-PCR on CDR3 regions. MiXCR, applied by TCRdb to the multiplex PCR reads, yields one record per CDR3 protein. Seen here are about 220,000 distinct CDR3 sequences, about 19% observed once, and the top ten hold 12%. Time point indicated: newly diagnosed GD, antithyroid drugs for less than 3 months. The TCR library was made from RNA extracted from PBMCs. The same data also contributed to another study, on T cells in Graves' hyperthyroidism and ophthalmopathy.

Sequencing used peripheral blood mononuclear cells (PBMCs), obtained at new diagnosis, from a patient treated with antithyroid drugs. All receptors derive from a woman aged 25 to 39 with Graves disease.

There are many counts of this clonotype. CDR3 sequence reads: CASSAEGFTEAFF. As DNA, the CDR3 is TGCGCCAGCAGCGCCGAGGGGTTCACTGAAGCTTTCTTT. This chain uses TRBV10-1 with TRBJ1-1; a weak D match, TRBD1 (5 bases). Germline-derived CDR1 and CDR2 are WNHNN and SYGVQD (reference sequence). CDR3 length equals 13 residues. Trimming cost V 6 bases and J 4 bases, with 12 bases left between them.

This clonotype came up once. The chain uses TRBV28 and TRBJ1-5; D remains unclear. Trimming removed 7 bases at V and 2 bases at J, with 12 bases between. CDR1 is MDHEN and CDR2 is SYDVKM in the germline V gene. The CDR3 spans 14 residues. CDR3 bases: TGTGCCAGCACCCTCCCGGAAGGCAATCAGCCCCAGCATTTT. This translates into CASTLPEGNQPQHF.

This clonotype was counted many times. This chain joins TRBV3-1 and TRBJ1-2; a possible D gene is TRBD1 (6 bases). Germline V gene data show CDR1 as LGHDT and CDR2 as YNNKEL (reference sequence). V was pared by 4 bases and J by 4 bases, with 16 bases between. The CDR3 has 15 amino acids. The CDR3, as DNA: TGTGCCAGCAGCCCTAATTCAGGGGAGGGCTATGGCTACACCTTC. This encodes CASSPNSGEGYGYTF.

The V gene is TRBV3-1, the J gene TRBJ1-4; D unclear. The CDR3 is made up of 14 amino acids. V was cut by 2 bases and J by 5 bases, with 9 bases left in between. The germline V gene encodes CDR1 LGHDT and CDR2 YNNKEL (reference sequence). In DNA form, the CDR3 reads TGTGCCAGCAGCCAAACACAAAGCAATGAAAAACTGTTTTTT. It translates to CASSQTQSNEKLFF.

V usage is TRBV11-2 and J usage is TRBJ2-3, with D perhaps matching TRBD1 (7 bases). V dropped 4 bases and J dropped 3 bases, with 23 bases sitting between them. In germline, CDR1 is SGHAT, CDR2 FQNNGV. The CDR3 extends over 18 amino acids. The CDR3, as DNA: TGTGCCAGCAGCTCCTGGCCCCCCAGGGGGGTGCAAACAGATACGCAGTATTTT. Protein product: CASSSWPPRGVQTDTQYF.

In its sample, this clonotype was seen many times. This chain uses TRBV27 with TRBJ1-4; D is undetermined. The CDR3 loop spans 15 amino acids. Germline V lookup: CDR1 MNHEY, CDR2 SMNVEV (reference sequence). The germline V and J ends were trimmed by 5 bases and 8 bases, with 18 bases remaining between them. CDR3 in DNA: TGTGCCAGCAGTCCCCATAGGGCCGGTGGAGAAAAACTGTTTTTT. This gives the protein CASSPHRAGGEKLFF.

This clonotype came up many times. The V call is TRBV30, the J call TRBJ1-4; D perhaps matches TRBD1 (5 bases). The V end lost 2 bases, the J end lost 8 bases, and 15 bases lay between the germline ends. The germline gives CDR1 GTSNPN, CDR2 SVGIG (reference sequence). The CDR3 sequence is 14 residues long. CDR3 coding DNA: TGTGCCTGGAGTTCGCAGGGAGTGAGAGAAAAACTGTTTTTT. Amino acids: CAWSSQGVREKLFF.

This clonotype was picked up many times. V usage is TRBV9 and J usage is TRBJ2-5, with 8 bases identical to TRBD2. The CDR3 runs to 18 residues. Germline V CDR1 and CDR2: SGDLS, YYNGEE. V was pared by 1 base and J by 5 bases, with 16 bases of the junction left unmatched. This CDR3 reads CASSVRGLEIGHGETQYF. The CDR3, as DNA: TGTGCCAGCAGCGTAAGGGGACTAGAAATCGGGCATGGGGAGACCCAGTACTTC. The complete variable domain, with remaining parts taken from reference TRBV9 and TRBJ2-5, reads DSGVTQTPKHLITATGQRVTLRCSPRSGDLSVYWYQQSLDQGLQFLIQYYNGEERAKGNILERFSAQQFPDLHSELNLSSLELGDSALYFCASSVRGLEIGHGETQYFGPGTRLLVL.

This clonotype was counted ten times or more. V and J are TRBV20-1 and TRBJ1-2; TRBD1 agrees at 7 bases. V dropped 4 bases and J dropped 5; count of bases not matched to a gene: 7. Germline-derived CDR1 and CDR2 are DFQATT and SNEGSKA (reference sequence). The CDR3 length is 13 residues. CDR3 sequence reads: CSAKGAGRYGYTF. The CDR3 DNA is TGCAGTGCTAAGGGGGCAGGAAGGTATGGCTACACCTTC.

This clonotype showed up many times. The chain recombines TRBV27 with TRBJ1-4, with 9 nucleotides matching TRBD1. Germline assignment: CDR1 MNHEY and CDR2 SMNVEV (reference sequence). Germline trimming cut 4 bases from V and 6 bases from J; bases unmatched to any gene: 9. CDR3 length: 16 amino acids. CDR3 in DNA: TGTGCCAGCAGTTCCCGAGGGCGACAGGGGGATGAAAAACTGTTTTTT. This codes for CASSSRGRQGDEKLFF.

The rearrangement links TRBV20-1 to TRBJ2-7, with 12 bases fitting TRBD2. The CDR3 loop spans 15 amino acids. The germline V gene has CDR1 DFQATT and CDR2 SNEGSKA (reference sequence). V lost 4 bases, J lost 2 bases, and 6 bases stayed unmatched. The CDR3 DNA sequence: TGCAGTGCTACCTTATCTAGCGGGAGGGCCTACGAGCAGTACTTC. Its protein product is CSATLSSGRAYEQYF.